The entry below describes one T cell receptor beta chain. This entry comes from a study of glioma-infiltrating T cells. The iRepertoire nested amplicon-rescue multiplex PCR amplified TCR alpha and beta CDR3s from RNA. TCRdb ran MiXCR on the multiplex PCR reads and lists one entry per CDR3 protein. The top ten hold around 13% of the sample, which has a few hundred thousand distinct CDR3 sequences, 41% seen once. The CDR3 sequence is 16 residues long. V was trimmed by 1 base and J by 3 bases, leaving 19 bases between them. CDR1 is DFQATT and CDR2 is SNEGSKA in the germline V gene (reference sequence). The clonotype was recovered from a human donor with low-grade glioma or glioblastoma, undergoing nonglioma brain surgery, or in good health (not recorded which). The gene calls are TRBV20-1 and TRBJ2-7; maybe TRBD1 (5 bases). The sequencing input was glioma tissue, nonneoplastic brain tissue, or PBMCs (not recorded which). Here the CDR3 reads CSARAPGKMGLYEQYF. In nucleotides, the CDR3 is TGCAGTGCTAGAGCCCCAGGGAAGATGGGGCTCTACGAGCAGTACTTC.